The subject of this entry is one TCR beta chain. Its antigen is currently unknown. From RNA, the CDR3 regions of TCR beta chains were amplified and sequenced. The workflow started with a first-round RT-PCR run with HTBI primers and then moved on to a second-round multiplex PCR. Each CDR3 protein gets one entry after TCRdb re-called the multiplex PCR reads with MiXCR. The sample records 200,000 to 250,000 distinct CDR3 sequences, 20% to 25% being singletons. The V and J ends lost 5 bases and 7 bases respectively, with 17 bases between them. Germline CDR1 reads MNHNS; CDR2 reads SASEGT. The CDR3 contains 14 residues. This sample was included in a study of Graves' ophthalmopathy and Graves' hyperthyroidism. Study-wide background: Peripheral blood was collected at initial diagnosis, before any treatment.

Study-level points and caveats: Clonotypes were expanded in thyroid at above 0.001 frequency, and most also appeared in blood.

The sequencing input was peripheral blood. The chain has TRBV6-1 and TRBJ1-2, with D possibly matching TRBD1 (5 bases). This receptor was taken from a woman in her 50s with Graves' ophthalmopathy. The CDR3 sequence: CASSPSDSRSGYTF. For the CDR3, the DNA is TGTGCCAGCAGTCCTTCTGACAGCAGGTCTGGCTACACCTTC.